This T cell receptor (beta chain) emerged from a study of identifying expanded T cells in peripheral blood. This CDR3 comprises 14 residues. CDR1 and CDR2 (germline): SGHRS, YFSETQ. Trimming shortened V by 6 bases and J by 0 bases, and 9 bases separated the two germline ends. Produced via immunoSEQ multiplex PCR; TCRdb's table is partial and in-frame only. The sample comprises over 85,000 clones, approximately 88% of which are singletons, and approximately 14% rests with the top ten. During the collection period, no donor immune events like infections were recorded. Findings and limits, study-wide: Two-week clone count variance significantly increased as total template count grew.

Comments on this clone: Its antigen is still unknown.

The chain joins TRBV5-1 to TRBJ2-2; D might be TRBD1 (5 bases). The source of this sequence is a person aged 18-70 years in good health. Source material: blood. CDR3 sequence: CASTLDTNTGELFF. The CDR3 DNA reads TGCGCCAGCACACTGGACACGAACACCGGGGAGCTGTTTTTT.